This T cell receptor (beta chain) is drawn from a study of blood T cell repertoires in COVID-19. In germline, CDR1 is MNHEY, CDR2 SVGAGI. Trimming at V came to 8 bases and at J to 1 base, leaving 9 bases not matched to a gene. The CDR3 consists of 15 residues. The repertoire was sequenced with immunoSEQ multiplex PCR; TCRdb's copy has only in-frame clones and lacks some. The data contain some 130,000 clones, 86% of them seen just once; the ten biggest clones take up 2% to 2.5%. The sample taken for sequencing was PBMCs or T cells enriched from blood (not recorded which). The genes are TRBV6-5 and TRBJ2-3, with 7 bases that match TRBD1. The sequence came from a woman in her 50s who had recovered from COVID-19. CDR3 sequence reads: CASGQSGTGTDTQYF. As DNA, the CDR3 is TGTGCCAGCGGCCAATCGGGGACAGGCACAGATACGCAGTATTTT.